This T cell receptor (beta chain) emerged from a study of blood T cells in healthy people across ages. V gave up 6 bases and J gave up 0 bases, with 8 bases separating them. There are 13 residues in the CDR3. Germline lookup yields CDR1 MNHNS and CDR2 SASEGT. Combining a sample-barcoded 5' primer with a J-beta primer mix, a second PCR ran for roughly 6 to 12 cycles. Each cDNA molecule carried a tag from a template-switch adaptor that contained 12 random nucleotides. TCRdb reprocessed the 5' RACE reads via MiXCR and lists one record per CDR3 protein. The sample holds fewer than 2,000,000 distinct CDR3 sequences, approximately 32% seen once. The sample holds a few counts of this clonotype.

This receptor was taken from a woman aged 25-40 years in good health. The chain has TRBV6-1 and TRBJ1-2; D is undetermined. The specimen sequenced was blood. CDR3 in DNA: TGTGCCAGCAGACCCGAGCCTAACTATGGCTACACCTTC. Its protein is CASRPEPNYGYTF.